Below are 27 T cell receptor beta chains sequenced from a single sample in a study of blood T cell repertoires in COVID-19. TCRdb keeps only in-frame clones here, not all; method: immunoSEQ multiplex PCR. The sample has about 94,000 clones, 80% to 90% seen once; the top ten hold 7% to 9%. Sequenced: peripheral blood. The source of these receptors is a human donor with acute or convalescent COVID-19. The donor label of this sample is uncertain.

The V gene is TRBV15, the J gene TRBJ2-2, with D unclear. V was shortened by 4 bases and J by 5 bases, with 5 bases between the two germline ends. CDR1 and CDR2 from the germline V gene are LNHNV and YYDKDF (reference sequence). CDR3 length: 12 amino acids. The CDR3 loop reads CATSIRTGELFF. The CDR3, as DNA: TGTGCCACCAGCATTCGGACCGGGGAGCTGTTTTTT.

This clone was detected only once. The chain links TRBV3-1 (or the pseudogene TRBV3-2) to TRBJ2-3; the D gene is possibly TRBD2 (5 bases). CDR1 LGHDT and CDR2 YNNKEL come from the germline V gene (reference sequence). CDR3 length equals 17 residues. Trimming shortened V by 4 bases and J by 4 bases, and 21 bases separated the two germline ends. DNA for the CDR3: TGTGCCAGCAGCCTTGCCCGGACGCGCGTGGGAGCAGATACGCAGTATTTT. This sequence encodes CASSLARTRVGADTQYF.

The chain links TRBV18 to TRBJ2-1; tentative D call: TRBD2 (6 bases). This CDR3 contains 13 residues. CDR1 is KGHSH and CDR2 is LQKENI in the germline V gene. V shed 4 bases and J shed 12 bases, with 16 bases lying between them. The CDR3 DNA follows: TGTGCCAGCTCACTTGGGCGGGATCAGTTGCAGTTCTTC. Its translation is CASSLGRDQLQFF.

This clone was recorded a few times. This chain joins TRBV29-1 and TRBJ1-2; 9 nucleotides line up with TRBD1. The CDR3 totals 14 residues. Germline V gives CDR1 SQVTM, CDR2 ANQGSEA. V lost 7 bases and J lost 7; bases outside the gene matches: 13. The CDR3, as DNA: TGCAGCGCCCAGGCCCCACAGGGGGCGCGTGGCTACACCTTC. This sequence encodes CSAQAPQGARGYTF.

This chain joins TRBV19 and TRBJ2-7; a weak D match, TRBD1 (5 bases). Germline V gene lookup returns CDR1 LNHDA and CDR2 SQIVND (reference sequence). The CDR3 is 17 residues long. The ends were cut back, 5 bases at V and 2 bases at J, with 22 bases in the middle. DNA for the CDR3: TGTGCCAGTAGTCCACCGCCCCTCTCAGGGCAGGCCTACGAGCAGTACTTC. Its translation: CASSPPPLSGQAYEQYF.

This chain uses TRBV9 with TRBJ2-5, with 12 bases identical to TRBD2. Losses at the gene ends were 2 bases for V and 5 bases for J; bases not matched to a gene: 4. The CDR3 consists of 15 residues. In germline, CDR1 is SGDLS, CDR2 YYNGEE. The chain's CDR3 is CASSVTSGGLETQYF. CDR3 nucleotide sequence: TGTGCCAGCAGCGTGACTAGCGGGGGCCTGGAGACCCAGTACTTC.

The chain employs TRBV6-5 and TRBJ1-1; D gene ambiguous. Germline V gene lookup returns CDR1 MNHEY and CDR2 SVGAGI. V lost 2 bases, J lost 1 base, and 8 bases lay in between. This CDR3 region has 14 residues. The CDR3: CASSYEYRNTEAFF. The CDR3 nucleotides read TGTGCCAGCAGTTACGAGTACAGGAACACTGAAGCTTTCTTT.

The chain employs TRBV2 and TRBJ1-2; tentative D call: TRBD1 (5 bases). The CDR3 has 13 residues. Germline CDR1 reads SNHLY; CDR2 reads FYNNEI. The V and J ends lost 7 bases and 8 bases respectively, with 17 bases between them. The CDR3 DNA reads TGTGCCAGCACCGAAGGGAGGGGTGACGGCTACACCTTC. Encoded protein: CASTEGRGDGYTF.

The V gene is TRBV19, the J gene TRBJ2-1; possibly TRBD2 for D (6 bases). V was pared by 2 bases and J by 0 bases, with 14 bases between. This CDR3 is 17 amino acids long. Germline V gene lookup returns CDR1 LNHDA and CDR2 SQIVND (reference sequence). The CDR3 is CASSIWGDVSSYNEQFF. In DNA, the CDR3 is TGTGCCAGTAGTATATGGGGGGACGTGAGCTCCTACAATGAGCAGTTCTTC.

This clone was counted only a few times. This chain joins TRBV9 and TRBJ1-2; 8 bases are a match to TRBD1. The CDR3 loop spans 16 amino acids. Germline V gene sequence: CDR1 SGDLS, CDR2 YYNGEE. The V gene end was trimmed by 0 bases and the J gene end by 6 bases; junction bases not matched to a gene: 10. CDR3 DNA sequence: TGTGCCAGCAGCGTAGTTCAGGGGGCGTATTCTCATGGCTACACCTTC. It specifies CASSVVQGAYSHGYTF.

The chain has TRBV28 and TRBJ2-2, with 9 bases matching TRBD1. This CDR3 spans 16 amino acids. The V segment lost 3 bases and the J segment 5 bases; nucleotides outside the gene matches: 7. Germline CDR1 and CDR2: MDHEN and SYDVKM. CDR3 amino acids: CASSFHWTGATGELFF. The CDR3 DNA reads TGTGCCAGCAGTTTTCATTGGACAGGGGCTACCGGGGAGCTGTTTTTT.

The CDR3 spells CASSPNPTVSYNEQFF. For the CDR3, the DNA is TGTGCCAGCAGCCCCAACCCGACAGTCTCCTACAATGAGCAGTTCTTC. The chain links TRBV7-7 to TRBJ2-1, with D possibly matching TRBD1 (5 bases). V was shortened by 5 bases and J by 0 bases, with 14 bases between the two germline ends. Germline V gene lookup returns CDR1 SSHAT and CDR2 FNYEAQ (reference sequence). The CDR3 length is 16 residues.

V and J are TRBV25-1 and TRBJ2-2; 7 nucleotides agree with TRBD2. After removal of 1 base from V and 3 bases from J, the junction contained 5 bases not matched to a gene. The CDR3 length is 16 residues. Germline CDR1 is MGHDK and CDR2 is SYGVNS. This CDR3 is CASSEFGEGYTGELFF. CDR3 DNA sequence: TGTGCCAGCAGTGAATTTGGGGAGGGTTACACCGGGGAGCTGTTTTTT.

This clone was seen once. The chain combines TRBV29-1 with TRBJ1-1; no definite D call. With 7 bases removed from V and 0 bases from J, the gap between germline ends came to 3 bases. Germline V gives CDR1 SQVTM, CDR2 ANQGSEA. The CDR3 is 10 amino acids. CDR3 nucleotide sequence: TGCAGCGCCGTGAACACTGAAGCTTTCTTT. This codes for CSAVNTEAFF.

J is TRBJ1-1 and V is TRBV5-6; unclear D gene. Germline assignment: CDR1 SGHDT and CDR2 YYEEEE. V was pared by 4 bases and J by 2 bases, with 9 bases between. There are 13 residues in the CDR3. CDR3 bases: TGTGCCAGCAGCCGGTACGGTAACACTGAAGCTTTCTTT. It encodes CASSRYGNTEAFF.

A single count supports this clone. This chain's CDR3 is CASSMGGAYEQYF. The CDR3 DNA is TGTGCCAGTAGTATGGGGGGGGCCTACGAGCAGTACTTC. This chain joins TRBV19 and TRBJ2-7; 7 nucleotides align to TRBD2. Unmatched junction bases numbered 1, after V lost 3 bases and J lost 2 bases. Germline-derived CDR1 and CDR2 are LNHDA and SQIVND (reference sequence). This CDR3 comprises 13 residues.

The chain joins TRBV18 to TRBJ2-7, with a possible D match to TRBD2 (5 bases). The V gene's germline CDR1 is KGHSH and CDR2 LQKENI. The V end was cut by 4 bases, the J end by 1 base, with 8 bases between. CDR3 size: 13 residues. CDR3 in amino acids: CASSLGVSYEQYF. In nucleotides, the CDR3 is TGTGCCAGCTCACTCGGGGTGTCCTACGAGCAGTACTTC.

The chain combines TRBV11-2 with TRBJ1-5; the D gene is possibly TRBD1 (6 bases). With 5 bases removed from V and 7 bases from J, the gap between germline ends came to 15 bases. Looked up from germline, CDR1 is SGHAT and CDR2 is FQNNGV. The length of the CDR3 is 14 residues. The CDR3 coding sequence is TGTGCCAGCAGCCCGGGGGGGCCGGGGCAGCCCCAGCATTTT. Amino acid sequence: CASSPGGPGQPQHF.

This clone was seen a single time. V and J are TRBV5-4 and TRBJ2-1; the D gene is possibly TRBD1 (5 bases). The CDR3 length is 15 residues. Germline assignment: CDR1 SGHNT and CDR2 YYREEE (reference sequence). Trimming took off 1 base at V and 2 bases at J, with 10 bases between the two ends. CDR3 sequence: CASSLQGAAYNEQFF. DNA of the CDR3: TGTGCCAGCAGCTTGCAAGGGGCGGCCTACAATGAGCAGTTCTTC.

The chain uses TRBV4-2 and TRBJ2-2; the D gene is possibly TRBD1 (6 bases). V lost 7 bases to trimming and J lost 10 bases, with 19 bases between them. The CDR3 runs to 14 residues. Germline-derived CDR1 and CDR2 are LGHNA and YNFKEQ. Here the CDR3 reads CASTYTPTGAELFF. CDR3 nucleotide sequence: TGTGCCAGCACTTATACGCCGACAGGCGCGGAGCTGTTTTTT.

The chain links TRBV7-9 to TRBJ2-1; 9 bases are a match to TRBD2. Germline V CDR1 and CDR2: SEHNR, FQNEAQ (reference sequence). The CDR3 is 15 residues long. Unmatched junction bases numbered 4, after V lost 1 base and J lost 6 bases. In nucleotides, the CDR3 is TGTGCCAGCAGCTTAGGTAGCGGGGGCCTCAATGAGCAGTTCTTC. Residues: CASSLGSGGLNEQFF. Based on the CDR3 plus reference TRBV7-9 and TRBJ2-1, the full variable domain is DTGVSQNPRHKITKRGQNVTFRCDPISEHNRLYWYRQTLGQGPEFLTYFQNEAQLEKSRLLSDRFSAERPKGSFSTLEIQRTEQGDSAMYLCASSLGSGGLNEQFFGPGTRLTVL.

The chain combines TRBV27 with TRBJ2-7; 10 bases line up with TRBD2. The germline CDR1 and CDR2 sequences are MNHEY and SMNVEV (reference sequence). This CDR3 comprises 15 residues. V gave up 4 bases and J gave up 1 base; unmatched junction bases: 4. The CDR3 sequence: CASSSPLAGSYEQYF. CDR3 DNA sequence: TGTGCCAGCAGTTCTCCACTAGCGGGGTCCTACGAGCAGTACTTC.

CDR3 DNA sequence: TGTGCCAGCAGCCTAGTCGACATGGGCTATGGCTACACCTTC. Translation: CASSLVDMGYGYTF. The chain combines TRBV11-2 with TRBJ1-2; D is unresolved. The CDR3 has 14 amino acids. The germline V gene has CDR1 SGHAT and CDR2 FQNNGV. V dropped 5 bases and J dropped 4 bases, with 14 bases sitting between them.

The chain carries TRBV28 and TRBJ2-5; the D gene is possibly TRBD2 (5 bases). This CDR3 has 15 residues. CDR1 is MDHEN, CDR2 SYDVKM, per germline. V gave up 5 bases and J gave up 3 bases, with 16 bases separating them. The CDR3 DNA sequence: TGTGCCAGCAGTCCCGGGGATTTGGGCAAAGAGACCCAGTACTTC. Translated: CASSPGDLGKETQYF.

This chain connects TRBV6-1 to TRBJ1-4; 11 bases fit TRBD1. The ends lost 3 bases at V and 4 bases at J; junction bases unmatched: 13. This CDR3 contains 19 residues. Germline loops: CDR1 MNHNS, CDR2 SASEGT. CDR3 residues: CASSDTLSGTGGYNEKLFF. The CDR3 DNA follows: TGTGCCAGCAGTGACACTCTAAGCGGGACAGGGGGGTATAATGAAAAACTGTTTTTT.

The V call is TRBV29-1, the J call TRBJ2-7; 8 positions match TRBD1. The ends lost 7 bases at V and 5 bases at J; junction bases unmatched: 13. This CDR3 is 14 amino acids long. Per the germline V gene, CDR1 is SQVTM and CDR2 is ANQGSEA. This chain's CDR3 is CSAQGGRGLDEQYF. The CDR3 bases are TGCAGCGCACAAGGGGGCAGGGGGCTGGACGAGCAGTACTTC.

This chain joins TRBV27 and TRBJ2-1; TRBD1 matches 10 bases. The CDR3 covers 16 residues. Germline V lookup: CDR1 MNHEY, CDR2 SMNVEV (reference sequence). With 7 bases clipped from V and 8 bases from J, the junction kept 14 bases outside the gene matches. This CDR3 is CASNARSGTGVDEQFF. The CDR3 nucleotides read TGTGCCAGCAACGCCAGATCCGGGACAGGGGTGGATGAGCAGTTCTTC.